The clone carrying this T cell receptor (beta chain) was found many times. Its antigen is still unknown. TCRdb reanalysed the 5' RACE reads using MiXCR and keeps one entry per CDR3 protein. The sample has a few hundred thousand distinct CDR3 sequences, roughly 20% seen once. Healthy Caucasian individuals made up all the donors. This specimen comes from a study of identical twins. The germline CDR1 and CDR2 sequences are SGHRS and YFSETQ. The V gene lost 4 bases and the J gene lost 8 bases, with 18 bases spanning the gap. The CDR3 length is 14 residues. Study-level results: Zero-insertion analyses could be partly confounded by invariant MAIT and iNKT cells. Out-of-frame alpha sequences shared by twins showed excess low generation probability.

The sequencing sample was made of naive T cells sorted from blood. The gene calls are TRBV5-1 and TRBJ1-2; D is ambiguous. The receptor's source is a man aged 45-65 years in good health. CDR3 loop: CASSGPRGLGGYTF. CDR3 DNA: TGCGCCAGCAGCGGCCCACGAGGGCTAGGAGGCTACACCTTC.